This T cell receptor beta chain was sequenced during a study of blood T cell repertoires in COVID-19. This CDR3 comprises 14 residues. CDR1 LGHDT and CDR2 YNNKEL come from the germline V gene (reference sequence). Trimming took 5 bases from V and 1 from J, leaving 8 bases between them. The table came from immunoSEQ multiplex PCR; TCRdb's copy has only in-frame clones and leaves some out. The sample shows about 100,000 clones, roughly nine tenths of them seen only once. The chain carries TRBV3-1 (or the pseudogene TRBV3-2) and TRBJ1-4; no firm D call. Sequencing input: peripheral blood. The sequence came from a human donor in a cohort sampled during active COVID-19. CDR3 amino acids: CASSSRLTNEKLFF. The CDR3 nucleotides read TGTGCCAGCAGCTCCAGGTTAACTAATGAAAAACTGTTTTTT.